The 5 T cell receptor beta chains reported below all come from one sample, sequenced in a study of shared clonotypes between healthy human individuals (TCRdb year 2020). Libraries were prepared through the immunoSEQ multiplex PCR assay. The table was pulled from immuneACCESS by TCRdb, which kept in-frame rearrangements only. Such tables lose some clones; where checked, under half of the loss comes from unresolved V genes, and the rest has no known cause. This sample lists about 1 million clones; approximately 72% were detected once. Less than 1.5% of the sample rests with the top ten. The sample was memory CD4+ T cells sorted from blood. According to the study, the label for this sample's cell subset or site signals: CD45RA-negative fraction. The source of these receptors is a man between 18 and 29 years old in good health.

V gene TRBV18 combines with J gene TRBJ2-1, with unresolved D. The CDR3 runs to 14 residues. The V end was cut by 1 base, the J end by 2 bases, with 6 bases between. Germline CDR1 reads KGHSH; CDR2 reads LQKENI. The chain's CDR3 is CASSPRATYNEQFF. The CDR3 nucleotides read TGTGCCAGCTCACCACGAGCAACCTACAATGAGCAGTTCTTC.

The DNA for the CDR3 is TGTGCCTGGAACGCAGGACCCTACGAGCAGTACTTC. Its translation: CAWNAGPYEQYF. V is TRBV30 and J is TRBJ2-7; D gene unclear. V lost 4 bases to trimming and J lost 2 bases, with 9 bases between them. The CDR3 runs to 12 residues. Germline values: CDR1 GTSNPN, CDR2 SVGIG (reference sequence).

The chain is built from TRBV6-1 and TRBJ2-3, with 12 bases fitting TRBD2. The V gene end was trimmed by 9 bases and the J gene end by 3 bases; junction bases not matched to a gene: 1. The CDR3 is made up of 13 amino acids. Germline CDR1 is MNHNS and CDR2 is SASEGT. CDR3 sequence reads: CASGLAGTDTQYF. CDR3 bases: TGTGCCAGTGGACTAGCGGGGACAGATACGCAGTATTTT.

The CDR3 DNA reads as TGCGCCAGCAGCTTGGGACAGGGGAAAGGGATGAACACTGAAGCTTTCTTT. Protein product: CASSLGQGKGMNTEAFF. The V and J genes are TRBV5-1 and TRBJ1-1, with 8 bases aligning to TRBD1. The CDR3 spans 17 residues. Unmatched junction bases numbered 7, after V lost 0 bases and J lost 0 bases. Germline values: CDR1 SGHRS, CDR2 YFSETQ.

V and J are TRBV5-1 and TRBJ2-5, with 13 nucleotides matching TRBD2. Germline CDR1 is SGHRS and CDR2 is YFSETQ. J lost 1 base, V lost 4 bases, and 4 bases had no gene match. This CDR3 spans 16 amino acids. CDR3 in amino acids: CASSRGTSGAQETQYF. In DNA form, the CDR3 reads TGCGCCAGCAGCAGGGGGACTAGCGGGGCCCAAGAGACCCAGTACTTC.